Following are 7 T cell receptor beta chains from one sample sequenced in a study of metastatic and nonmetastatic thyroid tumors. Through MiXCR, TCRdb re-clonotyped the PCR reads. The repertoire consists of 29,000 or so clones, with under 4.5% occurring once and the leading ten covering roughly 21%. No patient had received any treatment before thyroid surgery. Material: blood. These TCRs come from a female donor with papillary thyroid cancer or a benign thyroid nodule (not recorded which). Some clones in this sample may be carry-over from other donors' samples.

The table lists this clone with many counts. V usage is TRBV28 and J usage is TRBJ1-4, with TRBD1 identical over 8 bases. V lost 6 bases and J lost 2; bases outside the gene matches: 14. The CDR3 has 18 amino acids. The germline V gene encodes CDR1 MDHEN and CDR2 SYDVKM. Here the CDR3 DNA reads TGTGCCAGCAGCCTTTGGGACAGGCGGGCTATGACTAATGAAAAACTGTTTTTT. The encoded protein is CASSLWDRRAMTNEKLFF.

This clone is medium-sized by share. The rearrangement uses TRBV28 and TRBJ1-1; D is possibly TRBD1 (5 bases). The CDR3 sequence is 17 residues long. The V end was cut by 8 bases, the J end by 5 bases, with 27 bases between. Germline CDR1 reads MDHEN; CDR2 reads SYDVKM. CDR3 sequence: CASALSGGAGEKTEAFF. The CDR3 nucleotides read TGTGCCAGCGCCTTAAGTGGCGGGGCGGGAGAGAAGACTGAAGCTTTCTTT.

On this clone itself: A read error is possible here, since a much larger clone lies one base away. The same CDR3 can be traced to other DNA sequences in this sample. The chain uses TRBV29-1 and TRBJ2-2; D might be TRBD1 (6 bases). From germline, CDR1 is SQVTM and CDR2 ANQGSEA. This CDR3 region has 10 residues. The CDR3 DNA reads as TGCAGCGTTGTGGCAGGGGAGCTGTTCTTT. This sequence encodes CSVVAGELFF.

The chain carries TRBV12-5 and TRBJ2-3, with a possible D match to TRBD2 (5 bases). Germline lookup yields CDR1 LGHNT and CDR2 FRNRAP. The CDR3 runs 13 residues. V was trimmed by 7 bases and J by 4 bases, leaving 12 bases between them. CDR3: CASAEGGPDTQYF. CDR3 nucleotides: TGTGCTAGTGCCGAGGGCGGACCAGATACGCAGTATTTT.

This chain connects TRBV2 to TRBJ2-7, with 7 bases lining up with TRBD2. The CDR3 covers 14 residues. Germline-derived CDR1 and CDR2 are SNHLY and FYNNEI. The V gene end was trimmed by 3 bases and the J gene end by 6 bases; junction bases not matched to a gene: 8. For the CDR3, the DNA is TGTGCCAGCAGTGATCCAGCGGGGCTGCCCGAGCAGTACTTC. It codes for CASSDPAGLPEQYF.

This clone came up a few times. The CDR3 reads CASRYRGSTDTQYF. CDR3 DNA: TGTGCCAGCAGGTACAGGGGTAGCACAGATACGCAGTATTTT. The V gene is TRBV2, the J gene TRBJ2-3; 7 bases map to TRBD1. Looked up from germline, CDR1 is SNHLY and CDR2 is FYNNEI. The junction had 3 bases not matched to a gene; V was cut back by 6 bases and J by 0 bases. The CDR3 is 14 residues long.

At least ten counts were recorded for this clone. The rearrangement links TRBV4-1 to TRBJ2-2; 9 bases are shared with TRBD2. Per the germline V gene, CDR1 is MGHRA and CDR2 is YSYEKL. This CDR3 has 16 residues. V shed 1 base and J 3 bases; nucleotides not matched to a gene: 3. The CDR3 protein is CASSQVAGADTGELFF. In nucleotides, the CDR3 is TGCGCCAGCAGCCAAGTAGCGGGAGCCGACACCGGGGAGCTGTTTTTT.